A selection of T cell receptor beta chains follows, all from one sample in a study of blood T cells in healthy people across ages. TCRdb re-called the 5' RACE reads through MiXCR, storing one row per CDR3 protein. This table has about 1 million distinct CDR3 sequences, about 25% appearing once. The data were also submitted as part of a second study, on T cells of mothers and their children.

The sample consisted of blood. These receptors were obtained from a girl under 10 years old in good health. CDR3s include the opening cysteine and the closing phenylalanine or tryptophan. The D gene is left open where the match is weak. Rows give clone size only sometimes, using once, few, many, or a class for an expanded clone.

J gene | V gene | D gene | clone size | CDR3 protein | CDR3 DNA
TRBJ2-5 | TRBV7-9 | . | many | CASSLESETQYF | TGTGCCAGCAGCTTAGAATCAGAGACCCAGTACTTC
TRBJ2-5 | TRBV27 | TRBD2 | . | CASSLGTSGMYQETQHF | TGTGCCAGCAGTTTGGGGACTAGCGGGATGTACCAAGAGACCCAGCACTTC
TRBJ2-7 | TRBV28 | TRBD2 | . | CASTLAGSYEQYF | TGTGCCAGCACTCTAGCGGGGTCCTACGAGCAGTACTTC
TRBJ2-1 | TRBV19 | TRBD1 | . | CASTLGQGGDEQFF | TGTGCCAGTACATTAGGACAGGGTGGTGATGAGCAGTTCTTC
TRBJ2-7 | TRBV9 | TRBD2 | few | CASSPLSGGIGGFQYF | TGTGCCAGCAGCCCTCTGAGCGGGGGGATCGGGGGGTTCCAGTACTTC
TRBJ2-1 | TRBV12-3/TRBV12-4 | . | few | CASSSGWDTFYNEQFF | TGTGCCAGCAGTTCCGGCTGGGACACCTTCTACAATGAGCAGTTCTTC
TRBJ1-1 | TRBV12-3/TRBV12-4 | . | . | CASSLDGSQGSEAFF | TGTGCCAGCAGTTTGGACGGCTCACAGGGATCTGAAGCTTTCTTT
TRBJ1-4 | TRBV15 | . | few | CATSRVQGRGKLFF | TGTGCCACCAGCAGAGTACAGGGACGGGGAAAACTGTTTTTT
TRBJ2-1 | TRBV7-2 | . | few | CASSLARGSSYNEQFF | TGTGCCAGCAGCTTAGCCCGGGGCTCCTCCTACAATGAGCAGTTCTTC
TRBJ2-7 | TRBV7-2 | TRBD2 | . | CASSPPGLEDEQYF | TGTGCCAGCAGCCCCCCCGGACTAGAAGACGAGCAGTACTTC
TRBJ2-3 | TRBV24-1 | TRBD2 | few | CATSDKTSGFTDTQYF | TGTGCCACCAGTGATAAGACTAGCGGTTTCACAGATACGCAGTATTTT
TRBJ2-7 | TRBV5-5 | . | few | CASSMVPSYEQYF | TGTGCCAGCAGCATGGTCCCGTCCTACGAGCAGTACTTC
TRBJ2-1 | TRBV6-5 | . | . | CASSSSGAGAYNEQFF | TGTGCCAGCAGTTCCTCGGGGGCAGGGGCCTACAATGAGCAGTTCTTC
TRBJ1-3 | TRBV4-1 | . | . | CASSQGPLGRSNTIYF | TGCGCCAGCAGCCAAGGACCCTTGGGAAGATCCAACACCATATATTTT
TRBJ2-7 | TRBV7-2 | . | . | CASSLSRDSYEQYF | TGTGCCAGCAGCTTAAGCAGGGACTCCTACGAGCAGTACTTC
TRBJ2-7 | TRBV28 | . | . | CASSSPHTEYPTYEQYF | TGTGCCAGCAGTTCCCCTCATACAGAATACCCGACCTACGAGCAGTACTTC
TRBJ1-1 | TRBV14 | . | . | CAGSRGDSEAFF | TGTGCCGGCAGCCGGGGAGACAGTGAAGCTTTCTTT
TRBJ1-1 | TRBV5-1 | . | once | CASSHAGTPMNTEAFF | TGCGCCAGCAGCCACGCCGGGACACCCATGAACACTGAAGCTTTCTTT
TRBJ2-7 | TRBV29-1 | . | . | CSVEQGEQYF | TGCAGCGTTGAACAGGGGGAGCAGTACTTC
TRBJ1-2 | TRBV9 | TRBD1 | few | CASSASRDRTGYTF | TGTGCCAGCAGCGCCTCCCGGGACAGGACTGGCTACACCTTC
TRBJ1-5 | TRBV9 | . | few | CASSVGVFNQPQHF | TGTGCCAGCAGCGTTGGGGTTTTTAATCAGCCCCAGCATTTT
TRBJ2-5 | TRBV12-3/TRBV12-4 | . | few | CASIISGTQYF | TGTGCCAGCATTATCAGCGGGACCCAGTACTTC
TRBJ2-5 | TRBV12-5 | TRBD2 | . | CASGSGGAEETQYF | TGTGCTAGTGGTTCCGGGGGGGCCGAGGAGACCCAGTACTTC
TRBJ1-2 | TRBV12-3/TRBV12-4 | TRBD1 | . | CASTPDRANYGYTF | TGTGCCAGCACTCCGGACAGGGCGAACTATGGCTACACCTTC
TRBJ1-2 | TRBV25-1 | TRBD1 | few | CASSGFGTGLEGYTF | TGTGCCAGCAGTGGATTCGGGACAGGGTTGGAGGGCTACACCTTC
TRBJ2-1 | TRBV7-9 | TRBD2 | . | CASSLGEREANNEQFF | TGTGCCAGCAGCTTAGGGGAGCGGGAGGCGAACAATGAGCAGTTCTTC
TRBJ2-2 | TRBV7-3 | TRBD2 | . | CASSTQILAGNGELFF | TGTGCCAGCAGCACCCAGATACTAGCGGGTAACGGGGAGCTGTTTTTT
TRBJ1-6 | TRBV7-9 | . | . | CASNMREGPFNSPLHF | TGTGCCAGCAACATGAGGGAGGGGCCCTTTAATTCACCCCTCCACTTT
TRBJ2-7 | TRBV29-1 | . | . | CSVIDGYEQYF | TGCAGCGTTATTGACGGCTACGAGCAGTACTTC
TRBJ2-3 | TRBV14 | . | few | CASSPPTRNTDTQYF | TGTGCCAGCAGCCCTCCGACTAGGAACACAGATACGCAGTATTTT
TRBJ2-5 | TRBV6-2/TRBV6-3 | . | . | CASSYGTTYQETQYF | TGTGCCAGCAGTTACGGCACTACCTACCAAGAGACCCAGTACTTC
TRBJ2-3 | TRBV4-2 | TRBD2 | . | CASSQNTWGGGLNF | TGTGCCAGCAGCCAAAACACCTGGGGCGGGGGACTGAATTTT
TRBJ2-3 | TRBV7-9 | . | . | CASSFSGSLYTQYF | TGTGCCAGCAGCTTTAGCGGCTCACTGTATACGCAGTATTTT
TRBJ2-3 | TRBV24-1 | TRBD1 | . | CATSDPGQGADTQYF | TGTGCCACCAGTGATCCGGGACAGGGGGCAGATACGCAGTATTTT
TRBJ2-3 | TRBV11-2 | . | few | CASSLISGRSGSRFTDTQYF | TGTGCCAGCAGCTTAATTTCTGGTCGCTCGGGCAGCCGATTCACAGATACGCAGTATTTT
TRBJ1-5 | TRBV6-5 | . | few | CASRIQGGSNQPQHF | TGTGCCAGCCGAATACAGGGTGGTAGCAATCAGCCCCAGCATTTT
TRBJ2-3 | TRBV27 | TRBD2 | few | CASSFKGTKTDTQYF | TGTGCCAGCAGTTTCAAGGGGACTAAAACAGATACGCAGTATTTT
TRBJ2-5 | TRBV5-1 | . | . | CASSPFLAQETQYF | TGCGCCAGCAGCCCCTTCCTCGCCCAAGAGACCCAGTACTTC
TRBJ2-1 | TRBV29-1 | . | few | CSVVDLGDNEQFF | TGCAGCGTTGTAGATCTGGGGGACAATGAGCAGTTCTTC
TRBJ2-7 | TRBV20-1 | TRBD2 | few | CSAAVLAGGEQYF | TGCAGTGCCGCAGTTCTAGCGGGAGGCGAGCAGTACTTC
TRBJ2-5 | TRBV4-3 | . | . | CASSQGYFQETQYF | TGCGCCAGCAGCCAAGGTTACTTCCAAGAGACCCAGTACTTC
TRBJ2-7 | TRBV2 | . | . | CASSDRRGNEQYF | TGTGCCAGCAGTGACAGGCGTGGGAACGAGCAGTACTTC
TRBJ2-5 | TRBV28 | . | . | CASHSTHGGSETQYF | TGTGCCAGCCATTCTACTCATGGGGGGTCAGAGACCCAGTACTTC
TRBJ2-4 | TRBV12-3/TRBV12-4 | . | . | CASSSSWTKNIQYF | TGTGCCAGCAGTTCCTCCTGGACCAAAAACATTCAGTACTTC
TRBJ2-7 | TRBV29-1 | . | few | CSVEDRAASYEQYF | TGCAGCGTTGAAGATCGCGCGGCCTCCTACGAGCAGTACTTC
TRBJ2-5 | TRBV7-9 | . | . | CASSPVVQETQYF | TGTGCCAGCAGCCCGGTCGTTCAAGAGACCCAGTACTTC
TRBJ1-6 | TRBV4-3 | . | . | CASSQDRAGRSPLHF | TGCGCCAGCAGCCAAGATAGGGCGGGACGTTCACCCCTCCACTTT
TRBJ1-2 | TRBV12-3/TRBV12-4 | . | . | CASSSPDRKNYGYTF | TGTGCCAGCAGTTCGCCTGACAGAAAAAACTATGGCTACACCTTC
TRBJ2-3 | TRBV7-2 | . | . | CASSLNEPSAILNGDTQYF | TGTGCCAGCAGCTTGAACGAACCTAGCGCCATACTAAACGGGGATACGCAGTATTTT
TRBJ2-3 | TRBV4-3 | . | few | CASSQRALAYTQYF | TGCGCCAGCAGCCAACGGGCCCTAGCATATACGCAGTATTTT
TRBJ2-5 | TRBV12-5 | . | . | CASGLMEGDEQHF | TGTGCTAGTGGTTTGATGGAAGGGGACGAGCAGCACTTC
TRBJ1-1 | TRBV5-1 | . | once | CASSLSPTEISTEAFF | TGCGCCAGCAGCTTGTCTCCGACAGAAATAAGCACTGAAGCTTTCTTT
TRBJ2-1 | TRBV29-1 | . | . | CSVDEAREFF | TGCAGCGTTGACGAAGCGCGGGAGTTCTTC
TRBJ2-1 | TRBV7-7 | TRBD2 | . | CASSQGGGSEQFF | TGTGCTAGCAGCCAAGGCGGGGGGAGTGAGCAGTTCTTC
TRBJ2-5 | TRBV5-1 | . | . | CASRSLGGETQYF | TGCGCCAGCAGGTCTCTAGGCGGAGAGACCCAGTACTTC
TRBJ1-1 | TRBV12-3/TRBV12-4 | . | few | CASSQDTGYAEAFF | TGTGCCAGCAGCCAGGACACGGGGTACGCTGAAGCTTTCTTT